This TCR beta chain was found in a study of blood T cell repertoires in COVID-19. Study at large: Material from acute and convalescent COVID-19 was sourced from the United States, Italy and Spain. From T cells, B-cell-depleted T cells, or PBMCs came the material, which was cDNA or gDNA.

Original data processing: Reference gene primer amplification in the assay estimated nucleated cell counts. Assay: immunoSEQ multiplex PCR; the TCRdb copy retains only in-frame clones and omits some. V, J and clone size derive from that table, while D and trimming were established from the DNA sequence. The sample yields about 140,000 clones, about 80% seen once. CDR1 is SGHTA, CDR2 FQGNSA, per germline. The CDR3 sequence is 17 residues long. V was clipped by 4 bases and J by 1 base; unmatched bases: 8. The chain employs TRBV7-2 and TRBJ2-3; TRBD2 matches at 10 bases. Sequencing was performed on peripheral blood. The receptor comes from a human donor in a cohort sampled during active COVID-19. CDR3 amino acids: CASSYSTGTSGTDTQYF. Here the CDR3 DNA reads TGTGCCAGCAGCTACTCGACCGGGACTAGCGGCACAGATACGCAGTATTTT.